This T cell receptor beta chain appears in the sequencing data of a study of cytomegalovirus exposure and HLA in healthy donors. Across the study: Researchers previously reported finding some 110 million unique TCR beta sequences from about 179 million T cells. Study results and limitations: TRBV6-2, TRBV6-3 and other indistinguishable V segments were excluded.

Notes on this clone: As yet, its antigen is unknown.

Use of 60 Vbeta and 13 Jbeta primers characterized the PCR. Generated by immunoSEQ multiplex PCR, the TCRdb table keeps only in-frame clones and is missing some. Here the sample spans about 200,000 clones, about 87% being singletons. This CDR3 region has 15 residues. Trimming removed 2 bases from V and 4 bases from J, with 15 bases in between. Germline V gene data show CDR1 as SGHNT and CDR2 as YENEEA. Sequencing was performed on PBMCs. The origin of this receptor is a woman under 30 in good health and CMV-seronegative. This rearrangement joins TRBV11-3 to TRBJ2-7; TRBD1 might be the D (6 bases). Here the CDR3 reads CASSLRQGPWYEQYF. DNA of the CDR3: TGTGCCAGCAGCTTAAGGCAGGGGCCCTGGTACGAGCAGTACTTC.